This passage covers 2 T cell receptor beta chains from one sample sequenced in a study of blood T cell repertoires in COVID-19. Measured with immunoSEQ multiplex PCR; TCRdb has only the in-frame clones, and not every one. The repertoire holds roughly 100,000 clones, with 85% as singletons. Sequencing used peripheral blood. The receptors stem from a man in his fifties with acute or convalescent COVID-19.

The V and J genes are TRBV5-4 and TRBJ2-1; 13 bases fit TRBD2. Trimming cost V 7 bases and J 2 bases; bases outside gene matches: 9. CDR3 length equals 17 residues. The germline V gene encodes CDR1 SGHNT and CDR2 YYREEE (reference sequence). Written as DNA, the CDR3 is TGTGCCAGCCAGGGGACTAGCGGGATTGGAGCCTACAATGAGCAGTTCTTC. This encodes CASQGTSGIGAYNEQFF.

V gene TRBV7-8 combines with J gene TRBJ2-2; D is ambiguous. The V end lost 6 bases, the J end lost 6 bases, and 14 bases lay between the germline ends. Germline V gene data show CDR1 as SGHVS and CDR2 as FQNEAQ. CDR3 size: 14 residues. CDR3 residues: CASRRSDGSGELFF. CDR3 bases: TGTGCCAGCAGAAGGAGTGACGGTTCCGGGGAGCTGTTTTTT.